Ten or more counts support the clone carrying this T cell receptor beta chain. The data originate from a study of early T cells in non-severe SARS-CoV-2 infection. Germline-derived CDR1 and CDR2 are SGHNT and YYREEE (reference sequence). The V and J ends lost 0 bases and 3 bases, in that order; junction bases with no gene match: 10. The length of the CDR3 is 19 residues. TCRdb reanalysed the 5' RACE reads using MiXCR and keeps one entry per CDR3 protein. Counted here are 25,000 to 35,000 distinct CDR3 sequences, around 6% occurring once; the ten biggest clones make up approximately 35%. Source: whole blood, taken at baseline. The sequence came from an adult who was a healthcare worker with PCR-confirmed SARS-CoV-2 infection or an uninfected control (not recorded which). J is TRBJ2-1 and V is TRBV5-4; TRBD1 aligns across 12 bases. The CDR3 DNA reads TGTGCCAGCAGCTTGGGAGGGACAGGGGGCGCTGGGGGCTACAATGAGCAGTTCTTC. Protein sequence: CASSLGGTGGAGGYNEQFF.